This is a list of T cell receptor beta chains from one sample in a study of CD8+ T cells in alopecia areata. Generated by immunoSEQ multiplex PCR, the TCRdb table keeps only in-frame clones and is missing some. The table includes 150,000 to 200,000 clones, 58% detected once. The input for sequencing was CD4+ T cells sorted from blood, taken at week 24, from a patient treated with tofacitinib. The receptors derive from a human donor with alopecia areata. The CDR3 runs from the conserved cysteine through the conserved F or W. D genes are given only for firm matches. Part of the rows lack a size; the others show once, few, many or a class for expanded clones.

J: TRBJ1-5
size: few
D: TRBD1
V: TRBV19
CDR3: CASSAGTANQPQHF
DNA: TGTGCCAGTAGTGCCGGGACAGCCAATCAGCCCCAGCATTTT

J: TRBJ2-7
size: NA
D: TRBD1
V: TRBV27
CDR3: CASSFGTDSYEQYF
DNA: TGTGCCAGCAGTTTCGGGACAGACTCCTACGAGCAGTACTTC

J: TRBJ2-1
size: NA
D: NA
V: TRBV5-4
CDR3: CASSLELAGNEQFF
DNA: TGTGCCAGCAGCTTGGAACTAGCAGGGAATGAGCAGTTCTTC

J: TRBJ1-2
size: NA
D: NA
V: TRBV2
CDR3: CASSDPDLRGYTF
DNA: TGTGCCAGCAGTGACCCAGATTTGCGTGGCTACACCTTC

J: TRBJ2-7
size: NA
D: TRBD2
V: TRBV28
CDR3: CASSERSGSMYEQYF
DNA: TGTGCCAGCAGCGAAAGGAGCGGGAGTATGTACGAGCAGTACTTC

J: TRBJ2-7
size: NA
D: TRBD2
V: TRBV7-6
CDR3: CASSFSGTNSYEQYF
DNA: TGTGCCAGCAGCTTTAGCGGGACCAACTCCTACGAGCAGTACTTC

J: TRBJ2-1
size: NA
D: TRBD1
V: TRBV15
CDR3: CATKRDRVGYNEQFF
DNA: TGTGCCACCAAAAGAGACAGGGTGGGCTACAATGAGCAGTTCTTC

J: TRBJ1-3
size: NA
D: NA
V: TRBV29-1
CDR3: CSVQRGSGNTIYF
DNA: TGCAGCGTCCAAAGGGGCTCTGGAAACACCATATATTTT

J: TRBJ2-2
size: few
D: NA
V: TRBV15
CDR3: CATSLSGNTGELFF
DNA: TGTGCCACCAGCCTTAGCGGGAACACCGGGGAGCTGTTTTTT

J: TRBJ2-3
size: NA
D: NA
V: TRBV5-4
CDR3: CASSVPRDSGTDTQYF
DNA: TGTGCCAGCAGCGTACCTAGGGACTCGGGCACAGATACGCAGTATTTT

J: TRBJ2-7
size: NA
D: NA
V: TRBV28
CDR3: CASEGGYEQYF
DNA: TGTGCCAGCGAGGGGGGGTACGAGCAGTACTTC

J: TRBJ2-3
size: NA
D: TRBD2
V: TRBV6-5
CDR3: CASRLAGASDTQYF
DNA: TGTGCCAGCCGACTAGCGGGAGCATCAGATACGCAGTATTTT